The present entry profiles one T cell receptor beta chain with its context. The entry originates in a study of CD8 T cells in Susac syndrome. This CDR3 region has 13 residues. Germline CDR1 reads DFQATT; CDR2 reads SNEGSKA (reference sequence). The trim removed 4 bases at V and 5 bases at J, leaving 6 bases unmatched. Roughly 0.45 to 1 ug RNA was reverse transcribed with random hexamers. TCRdb processed the immunoSEQ multiplex PCR reads anew with MiXCR; each CDR3 protein has one entry. This sample has 140,000 or so distinct CDR3 sequences; almost 96% occur once, and the top ten carry roughly 0.08%. This receptor was identified in a human donor with Susac syndrome. The V and J genes are TRBV20-1 and TRBJ1-1; TRBD1 matches 8 bases. Sequenced: CD4+ T cells from PBMCs. CDR3 DNA sequence: TGCAGTGCTATAGACAGGGGAAGGACTGAAGCTTTCTTT. Amino acids: CSAIDRGRTEAFF.